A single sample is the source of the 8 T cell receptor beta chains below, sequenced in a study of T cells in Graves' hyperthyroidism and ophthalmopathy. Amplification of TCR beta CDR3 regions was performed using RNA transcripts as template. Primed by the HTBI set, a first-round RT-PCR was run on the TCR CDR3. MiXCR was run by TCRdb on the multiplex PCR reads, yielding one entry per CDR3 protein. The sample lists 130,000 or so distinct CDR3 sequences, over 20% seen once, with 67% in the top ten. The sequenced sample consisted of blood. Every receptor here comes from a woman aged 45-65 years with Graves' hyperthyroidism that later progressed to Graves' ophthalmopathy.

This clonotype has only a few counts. The CDR3 sequence is CASSEGQRDYTGELFF. The CDR3 DNA sequence: TGTGCCAGCAGTGAAGGCCAACGGGACTACACCGGGGAGCTGTTTTTT. J is TRBJ2-2 and V is TRBV25-1, with a tentative D call TRBD2 (6 bases). Germline-derived CDR1 and CDR2 are MGHDK and SYGVNS. V was shortened by 2 bases and J by 3 bases, with 13 bases between the two germline ends. The CDR3 covers 16 residues.

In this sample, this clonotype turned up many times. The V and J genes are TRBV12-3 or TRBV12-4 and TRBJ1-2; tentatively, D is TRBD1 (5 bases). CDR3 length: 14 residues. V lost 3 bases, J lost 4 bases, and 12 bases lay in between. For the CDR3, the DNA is TGTGCCAGCAGTTTTGCCGGGACGCTCTATGGCTACACCTTC. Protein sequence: CASSFAGTLYGYTF.

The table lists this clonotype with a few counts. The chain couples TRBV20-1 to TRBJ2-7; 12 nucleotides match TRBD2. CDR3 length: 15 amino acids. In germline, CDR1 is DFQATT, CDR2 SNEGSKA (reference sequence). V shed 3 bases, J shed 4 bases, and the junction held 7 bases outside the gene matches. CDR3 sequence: CSARGSSGRVYEQYF. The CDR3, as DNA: TGCAGTGCTAGGGGGTCTAGCGGGAGGGTTTACGAGCAGTACTTC.

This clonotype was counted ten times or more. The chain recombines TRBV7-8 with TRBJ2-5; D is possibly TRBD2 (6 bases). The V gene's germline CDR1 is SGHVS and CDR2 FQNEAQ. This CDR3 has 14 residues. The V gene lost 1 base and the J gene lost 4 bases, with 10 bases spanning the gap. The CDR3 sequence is CASSLGRVLETQYF. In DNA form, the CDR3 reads TGTGCCAGCAGCTTAGGGAGGGTTTTAGAGACCCAGTACTTC.

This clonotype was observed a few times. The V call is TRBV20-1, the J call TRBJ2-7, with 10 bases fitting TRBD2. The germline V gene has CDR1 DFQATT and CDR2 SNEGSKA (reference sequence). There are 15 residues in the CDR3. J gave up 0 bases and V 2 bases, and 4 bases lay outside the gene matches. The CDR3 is CSARRLAGLSYEQYF. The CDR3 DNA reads TGCAGTGCTAGACGACTAGCGGGTCTCTCCTACGAGCAGTACTTC.

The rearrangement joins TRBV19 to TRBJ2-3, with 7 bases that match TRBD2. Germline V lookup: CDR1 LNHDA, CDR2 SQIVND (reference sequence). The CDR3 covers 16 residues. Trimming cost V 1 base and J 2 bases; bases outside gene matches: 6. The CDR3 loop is CASSIVMAGDTDTQYF. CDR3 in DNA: TGTGCCAGTAGTATAGTGATGGCGGGAGACACAGATACGCAGTATTTT.

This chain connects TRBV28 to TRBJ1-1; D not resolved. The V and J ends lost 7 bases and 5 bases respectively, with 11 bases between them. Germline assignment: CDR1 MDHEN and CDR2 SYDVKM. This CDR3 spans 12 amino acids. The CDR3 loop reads CASNSGLTEAFF. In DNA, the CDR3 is TGTGCCAGCAATAGTGGGCTGACTGAAGCTTTCTTT.

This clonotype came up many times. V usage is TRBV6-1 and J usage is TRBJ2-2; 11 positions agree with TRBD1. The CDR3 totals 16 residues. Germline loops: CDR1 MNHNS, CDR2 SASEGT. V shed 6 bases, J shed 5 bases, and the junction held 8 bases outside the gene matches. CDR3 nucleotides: TGTGCCAGCAGGCCCCCTGGGACAGGGGGTACCGGGGAGCTGTTTTTT. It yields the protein CASRPPGTGGTGELFF.